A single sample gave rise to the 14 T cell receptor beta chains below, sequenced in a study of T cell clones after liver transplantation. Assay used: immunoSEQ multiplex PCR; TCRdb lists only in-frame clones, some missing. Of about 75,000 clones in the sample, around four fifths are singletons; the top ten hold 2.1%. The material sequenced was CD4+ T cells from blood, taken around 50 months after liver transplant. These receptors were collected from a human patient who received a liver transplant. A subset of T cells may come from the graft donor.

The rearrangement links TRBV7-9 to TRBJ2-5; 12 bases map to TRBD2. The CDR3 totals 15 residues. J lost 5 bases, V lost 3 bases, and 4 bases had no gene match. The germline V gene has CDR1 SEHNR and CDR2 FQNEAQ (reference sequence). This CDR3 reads CASSFGTSGSETQYF. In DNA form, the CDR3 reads TGTGCCAGCAGCTTCGGGACTAGCGGGTCCGAGACCCAGTACTTC.

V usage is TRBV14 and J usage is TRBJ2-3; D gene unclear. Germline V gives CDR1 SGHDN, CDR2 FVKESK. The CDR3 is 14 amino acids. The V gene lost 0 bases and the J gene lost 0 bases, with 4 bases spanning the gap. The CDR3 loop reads CASSQDWSTDTQYF. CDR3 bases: TGTGCCAGCAGCCAAGATTGGAGCACAGATACGCAGTATTTT.

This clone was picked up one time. The CDR3 DNA reads as TGCAGCGTTGCCGAGGGAACTGAAGCTTTCTTT. Translated, it gives CSVAEGTEAFF. The rearrangement links TRBV29-1 to TRBJ1-1; D is uncertain. CDR3 length: 11 amino acids. V lost 4 bases and J 5 bases, leaving 8 bases between the germline ends. Germline-derived CDR1 and CDR2 are SQVTM and ANQGSEA.

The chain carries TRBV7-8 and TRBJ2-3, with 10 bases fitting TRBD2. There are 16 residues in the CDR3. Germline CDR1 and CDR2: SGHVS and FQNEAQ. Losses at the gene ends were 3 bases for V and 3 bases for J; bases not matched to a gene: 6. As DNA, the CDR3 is TGTGCCAGCAGCTTCTCTAGCGGGAGTATAACAGATACGCAGTATTTT. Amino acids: CASSFSSGSITDTQYF.

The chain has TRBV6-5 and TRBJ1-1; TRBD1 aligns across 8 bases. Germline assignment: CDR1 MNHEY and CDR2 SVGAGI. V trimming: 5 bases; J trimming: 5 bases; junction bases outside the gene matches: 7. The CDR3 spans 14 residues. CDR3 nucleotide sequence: TGTGCCAGCAGTGGGACAGGAAAGTTAACTGAAGCTTTCTTT. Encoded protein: CASSGTGKLTEAFF.

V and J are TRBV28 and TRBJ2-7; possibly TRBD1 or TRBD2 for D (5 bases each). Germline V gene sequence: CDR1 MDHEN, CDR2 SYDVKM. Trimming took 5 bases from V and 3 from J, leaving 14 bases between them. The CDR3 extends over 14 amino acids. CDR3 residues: CASSLRDPYYEQYF. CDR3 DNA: TGTGCCAGCAGTCTCCGGGACCCTTACTACGAGCAGTACTTC.

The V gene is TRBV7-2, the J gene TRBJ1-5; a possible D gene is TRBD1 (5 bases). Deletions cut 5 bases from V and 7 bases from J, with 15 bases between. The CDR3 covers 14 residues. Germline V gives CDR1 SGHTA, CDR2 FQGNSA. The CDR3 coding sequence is TGTGCCAGCAGCCTCTTTGGGGCAGGACAGCCCCAGCATTTT. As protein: CASSLFGAGQPQHF.

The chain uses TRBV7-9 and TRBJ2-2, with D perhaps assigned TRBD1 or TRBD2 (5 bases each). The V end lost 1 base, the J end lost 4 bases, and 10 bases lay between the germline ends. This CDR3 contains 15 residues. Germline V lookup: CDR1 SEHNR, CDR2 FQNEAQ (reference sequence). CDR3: CASSLGGFGTGELFF. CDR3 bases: TGTGCCAGCAGCTTAGGGGGGTTCGGCACCGGGGAGCTGTTTTTT.

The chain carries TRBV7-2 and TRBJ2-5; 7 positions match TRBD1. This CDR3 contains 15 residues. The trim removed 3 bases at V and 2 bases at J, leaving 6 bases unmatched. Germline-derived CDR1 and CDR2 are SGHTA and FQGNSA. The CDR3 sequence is CASSLQNRGQETQYF. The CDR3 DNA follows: TGTGCCAGCAGCTTGCAGAACAGGGGACAAGAGACCCAGTACTTC.

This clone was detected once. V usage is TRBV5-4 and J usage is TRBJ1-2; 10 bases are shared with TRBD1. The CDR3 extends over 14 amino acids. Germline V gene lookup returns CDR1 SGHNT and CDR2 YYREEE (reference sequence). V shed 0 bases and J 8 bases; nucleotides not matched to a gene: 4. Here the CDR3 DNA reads TGTGCCAGCAGCTTGGCAGACAGGGGGCTAGGCTACACCTTC. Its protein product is CASSLADRGLGYTF. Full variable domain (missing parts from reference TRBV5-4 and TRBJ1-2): ETGVTQSPTHLIKTRGQQVTLRCSSQSGHNTVSWYQQALGQGPQFIFQYYREEENGRGNFPPRFSGLQFPNYSSELNVNALELDDSALYLCASSLADRGLGYTFGSGTRLTVV.

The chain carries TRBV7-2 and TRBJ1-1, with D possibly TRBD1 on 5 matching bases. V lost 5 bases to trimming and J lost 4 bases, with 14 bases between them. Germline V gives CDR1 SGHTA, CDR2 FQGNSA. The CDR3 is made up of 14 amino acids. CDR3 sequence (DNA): TGTGCCAGCAGCCCCTCCGGGACTATCACTGAAGCTTTCTTT. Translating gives CASSPSGTITEAFF.

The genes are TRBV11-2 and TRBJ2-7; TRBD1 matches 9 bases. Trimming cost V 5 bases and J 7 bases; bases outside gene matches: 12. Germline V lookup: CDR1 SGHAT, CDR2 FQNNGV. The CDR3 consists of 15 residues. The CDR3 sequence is CASSTTGTGKREQYF. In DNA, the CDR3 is TGTGCCAGCAGCACTACCGGGACAGGGAAGAGGGAGCAGTACTTC. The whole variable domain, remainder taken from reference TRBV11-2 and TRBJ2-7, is EAGVAQSPRYKIIEKRQSVAFWCNPISGHATLYWYQQILGQGPKLLIQFQNNGVVDDSQLPKDRFSAERLKGVDSTLKIQPAKLEDSAVYLCASSTTGTGKREQYFGPGTRLTVT.

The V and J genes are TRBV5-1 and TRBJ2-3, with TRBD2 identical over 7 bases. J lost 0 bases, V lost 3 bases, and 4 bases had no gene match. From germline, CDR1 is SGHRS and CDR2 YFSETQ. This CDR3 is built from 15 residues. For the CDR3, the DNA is TGCGCCAGCAGCTCCAATAGCGGGAGCACAGATACGCAGTATTTT. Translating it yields CASSSNSGSTDTQYF. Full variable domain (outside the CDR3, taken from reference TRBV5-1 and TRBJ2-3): KAGVTQTPRYLIKTRGQQVTLSCSPISGHRSVSWYQQTPGQGLQFLFEYFSETQRNKGNFPGRFSGRQFSNSRSEMNVSTLELGDSALYLCASSSNSGSTDTQYFGPGTRLTVL.

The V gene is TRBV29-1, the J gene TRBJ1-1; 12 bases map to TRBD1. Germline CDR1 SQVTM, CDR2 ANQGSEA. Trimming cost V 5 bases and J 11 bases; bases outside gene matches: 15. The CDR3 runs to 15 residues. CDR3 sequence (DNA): TGCAGCGTTTGGGCCTCGGGACAGGGGGCGGGTGGGGCTTTCTTT. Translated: CSVWASGQGAGGAFF.